Included here is one T cell receptor (beta chain) sequence, with context. Its target is not known. This CDR3 has 15 amino acids. In germline, CDR1 is SGHVS, CDR2 FQNEAQ. V lost 5 bases to trimming and J lost 3 bases; unmatched junction nucleotides: 6. These data are taken from a study of shared clonotypes between healthy human individuals. Assay: immunoSEQ multiplex PCR; the TCRdb copy retains only in-frame clones and omits some. Altogether hundreds of thousands of clones are present, about three quarters being singletons, with the ten largest covering around 2%. Whole-study results and caveats: In contrast to clonotypes shared by all four donors, non-shared clonotypes had lower generation probabilities. The study found about 5% of naive CD4 clonotypes shared across several donors.

This sequence originates from a woman aged 30 to 39 in good health. V is TRBV7-8 and J is TRBJ2-2; 7 bases map to TRBD1. Sequenced material: memory CD4+ T cells sorted from blood. Subset described: CD45RA-negative fraction. This chain's CDR3 is CASSADRTYTGELFF. As DNA, the CDR3 is TGTGCCAGCAGCGCGGACAGGACTTACACCGGGGAGCTGTTTTTT. Supplemented by reference TRBV7-8 and TRBJ2-2, the full variable domain reads GAGVSQSPRYKVAKRGQDVALRCDPISGHVSLFWYQQALGQGPEFLTYFQNEAQLDKSGLPSDRFFAERPEGSVSTLKIQRTQQEDSAVYLCASSADRTYTGELFFGEGSRLTVL.